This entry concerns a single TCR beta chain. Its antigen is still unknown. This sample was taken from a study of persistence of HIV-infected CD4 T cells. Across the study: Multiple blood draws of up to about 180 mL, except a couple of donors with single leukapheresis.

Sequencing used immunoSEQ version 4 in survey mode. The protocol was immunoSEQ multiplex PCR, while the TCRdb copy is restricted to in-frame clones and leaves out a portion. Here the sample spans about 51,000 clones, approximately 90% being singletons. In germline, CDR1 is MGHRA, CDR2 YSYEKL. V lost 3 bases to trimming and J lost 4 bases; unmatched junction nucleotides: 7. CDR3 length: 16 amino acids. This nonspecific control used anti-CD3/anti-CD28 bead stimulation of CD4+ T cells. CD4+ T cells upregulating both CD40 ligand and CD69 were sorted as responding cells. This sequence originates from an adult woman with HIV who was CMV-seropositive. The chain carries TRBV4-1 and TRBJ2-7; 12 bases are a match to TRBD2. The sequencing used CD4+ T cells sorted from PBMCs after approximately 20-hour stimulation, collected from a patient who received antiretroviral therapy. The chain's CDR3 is CASSHTTTSGRYEQYF. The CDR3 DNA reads TGCGCCAGCAGCCATACAACAACTAGCGGGAGGTACGAGCAGTACTTC.